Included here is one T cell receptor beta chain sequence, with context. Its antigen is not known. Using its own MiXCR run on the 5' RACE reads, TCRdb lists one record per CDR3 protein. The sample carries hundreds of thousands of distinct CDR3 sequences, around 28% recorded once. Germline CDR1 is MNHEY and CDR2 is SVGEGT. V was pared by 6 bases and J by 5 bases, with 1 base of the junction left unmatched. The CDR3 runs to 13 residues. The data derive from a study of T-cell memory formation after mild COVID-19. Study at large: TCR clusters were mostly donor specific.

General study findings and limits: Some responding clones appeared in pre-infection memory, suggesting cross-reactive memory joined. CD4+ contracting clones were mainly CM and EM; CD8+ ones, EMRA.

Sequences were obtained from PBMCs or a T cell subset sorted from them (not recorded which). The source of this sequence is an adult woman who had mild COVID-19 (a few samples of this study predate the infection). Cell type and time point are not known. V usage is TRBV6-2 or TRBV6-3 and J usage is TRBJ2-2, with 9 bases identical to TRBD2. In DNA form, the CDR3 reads TGTGCCAGCAGGGGACTAGCAACCGGGGAGCTGTTTTTT. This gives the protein CASRGLATGELFF.